One T cell receptor beta chain is described in this entry. Its antigen is not identified. In germline, CDR1 is LNHDA, CDR2 SQIVND (reference sequence). The CDR3 sequence is 14 residues long. Trimming cost V 3 bases and J 7 bases, with 10 bases left between them. This entry is derived from a study of STAT3 mutations in large granular lymphocyte leukemia. Study findings and constraints: At least one immunodominant TCR beta clonotype appeared in every T-cell large granular lymphocyte leukemia patient.

Measured with immunoSEQ multiplex PCR; TCRdb has only the in-frame clones, and not every one. The sample contains about 42,000 clones, approximately 78% of which appear only once. Sequenced sample: PBMCs. V usage is TRBV19 and J usage is TRBJ1-6, with D possibly TRBD1 on 5 matching bases. The receptor's source is a human donor with T large granular lymphocyte leukemia. Some clones in this sample may be carry-over from other donors' samples. CDR3: CASSMGGDNSPLHF. DNA of the CDR3: TGTGCCAGTAGTATGGGGGGAGACAATTCACCCCTCCACTTT. The variable domain in full, completed from reference TRBV19 and TRBJ1-6, reads DGGITQSPKYLFRKEGQNVTLSCEQNLNHDAMYWYRQDPGQGLRLIYYSQIVNDFQKGDIAEGYSVSREKKESFPLTVTSAQKNPTAFYLCASSMGGDNSPLHFGNGTRLTVT.